The 13 T cell receptor beta chains in this list originate from one sample, sequenced in a study of blood T cell repertoires in COVID-19. The repertoire was sequenced with immunoSEQ multiplex PCR; TCRdb's copy has only in-frame clones and lacks some. The sample contains over 150,000 clones, 65% to 80% of which appear only once. The sample comprised peripheral blood. These receptor sequences come from a woman between 50 and 59 years old with acute or convalescent COVID-19.

This clone was recorded only once. The J gene is TRBJ2-3, the V gene TRBV4-2, with a possible D match to TRBD2 (5 bases). CDR3 size: 14 residues. Trimming cost V 4 bases and J 4 bases, with 12 bases left between them. Germline CDR1 and CDR2: LGHNA and YNFKEQ. The CDR3 DNA reads as TGTGCCAGCAGCCTTGGAATGGAGGCAGATACGCAGTATTTT. It yields the protein CASSLGMEADTQYF.

The V gene is TRBV3-1 (or the pseudogene TRBV3-2), the J gene TRBJ2-1; no reliable D call. The CDR3 is 15 amino acids. Trimming pared 0 bases from V and 9 bases from J, leaving 15 bases between. Germline-derived CDR1 and CDR2 are LGHDT and YNNKEL (reference sequence). CDR3 protein: CASSQESRSGSEQFF. DNA of the CDR3: TGTGCCAGCAGCCAAGAATCTAGAAGTGGGTCTGAGCAGTTCTTC.

The chain has TRBV18 and TRBJ1-1, with D unresolved. This CDR3 contains 15 residues. Germline V CDR1 and CDR2: KGHSH, LQKENI. Trimming shortened V by 0 bases and J by 1 base, and 9 bases separated the two germline ends. The CDR3 loop reads CASSPPTIGNTEAFF. The CDR3 DNA follows: TGTGCCAGCTCACCACCGACTATTGGGAACACTGAAGCTTTCTTT.

This clone was observed a few times. The chain couples TRBV7-9 to TRBJ1-2; 9 nucleotides agree with TRBD1. Trimming removed 5 bases from V and 4 bases from J; junction bases left unmatched: 14. Germline lookup yields CDR1 SEHNR and CDR2 FQNEAQ (reference sequence). There are 17 residues in the CDR3. The CDR3 nucleotides read TGTGCCAGCAGCCCGCCCGGGACAGGGAAAGGGGCCTATGGCTACACCTTC. This encodes CASSPPGTGKGAYGYTF.

The chain employs TRBV28 and TRBJ2-7; weak D call: TRBD2 (6 bases). CDR3 length equals 15 residues. The germline CDR1 and CDR2 sequences are MDHEN and SYDVKM. V dropped 7 bases and J dropped 1 base, with 17 bases sitting between them. The DNA of the CDR3 is TGTGCCAGCACCATCTCGACTGGGGGGTCCTACGAGCAGTACTTC. This codes for CASTISTGGSYEQYF.

Regarding this clone: A single base separates this from a much larger clone, so it may be a read error. The rearrangement joins TRBV5-1 to TRBJ1-1; D unresolved. V was trimmed by 1 base and J by 1 base, leaving 5 bases between them. Germline CDR1 reads SGHRS; CDR2 reads YFSETQ. This CDR3 contains 13 residues. CDR3 sequence: CASSLTENTEAFF. The CDR3 DNA reads TGCGCCAGCAGCTTGACAGAGAACACTGAAGCTTTCTTT.

This chain links TRBV28 with TRBJ2-3; 9 bases are a match to TRBD2. Germline V gene lookup returns CDR1 MDHEN and CDR2 SYDVKM. The J segment lost 0 bases and the V segment lost 6 bases, leaving 7 bases of the junction unmatched. The CDR3 length is 16 residues. The CDR3 spells CASSPSSGVSTDTQYF. The CDR3 nucleotides read TGTGCCAGCAGCCCCTCTAGCGGGGTTAGCACAGATACGCAGTATTTT.

The V call is TRBV28, the J call TRBJ2-3; 7 bases align to TRBD2. The CDR3 length is 15 residues. The germline V gene encodes CDR1 MDHEN and CDR2 SYDVKM. With V trimmed by 6 bases and J by 0 bases, 6 bases remained unmatched. CDR3 loop: CASRPAGASTDTQYF. In DNA, the CDR3 is TGTGCCAGCAGACCCGCGGGAGCTAGCACAGATACGCAGTATTTT.

V and J are TRBV28 and TRBJ1-2; D gene unclear. V lost 6 bases and J 5 bases, leaving 19 bases between the germline ends. Germline V gene data show CDR1 as MDHEN and CDR2 as SYDVKM. The CDR3 extends over 15 amino acids. CDR3 in DNA: TGTGCCAGCAGGCCTAACACCTACCGGGATTATGGCTACACCTTC. Translated, it gives CASRPNTYRDYGYTF.

This clone was recorded a few times. This sequence joins TRBV18 and TRBJ2-6; D gene unclear. The CDR3 runs 15 residues. CDR1 is KGHSH and CDR2 is LQKENI in the germline V gene. V lost 4 bases to trimming and J lost 0 bases, with 7 bases between them. As DNA, the CDR3 is TGTGCCAGCTCACAGCAAACCTCTGGGGCCAACGTCCTGACTTTC. Amino acid sequence: CASSQQTSGANVLTF.

The chain employs TRBV19 and TRBJ2-7; 7 bases are shared with TRBD2. This CDR3 is built from 14 residues. With V trimmed by 6 bases and J by 2 bases, 7 bases remained unmatched. CDR1 is LNHDA, CDR2 SQIVND, per germline (reference sequence). CDR3 amino acids: CASSILADTYEQYF. The CDR3 DNA reads as TGTGCCAGTAGCATCCTAGCGGACACCTACGAGCAGTACTTC.

V is TRBV3-1 (or the pseudogene TRBV3-2) and J is TRBJ2-2; 10 positions match TRBD2. Germline loops: CDR1 LGHDT, CDR2 YNNKEL (reference sequence). The CDR3 has 19 residues. Losses at the gene ends were 4 bases for V and 0 bases for J; bases not matched to a gene: 11. The DNA for the CDR3 is TGTGCCAGCAGCCTCGCTGGACTAGCGGTTTCTTCGAACACCGGGGAGCTGTTTTTT. It codes for CASSLAGLAVSSNTGELFF.

The rearrangement joins TRBV9 to TRBJ1-5; TRBD1 agrees at 8 bases. After removal of 1 base from V and 7 bases from J, the junction contained 7 bases not matched to a gene. Germline values: CDR1 SGDLS, CDR2 YYNGEE. The CDR3 totals 15 residues. The CDR3 here is CASSVSTGEGQPQHF. DNA of the CDR3: TGTGCCAGCAGCGTATCGACAGGGGAAGGCCAGCCCCAGCATTTT.